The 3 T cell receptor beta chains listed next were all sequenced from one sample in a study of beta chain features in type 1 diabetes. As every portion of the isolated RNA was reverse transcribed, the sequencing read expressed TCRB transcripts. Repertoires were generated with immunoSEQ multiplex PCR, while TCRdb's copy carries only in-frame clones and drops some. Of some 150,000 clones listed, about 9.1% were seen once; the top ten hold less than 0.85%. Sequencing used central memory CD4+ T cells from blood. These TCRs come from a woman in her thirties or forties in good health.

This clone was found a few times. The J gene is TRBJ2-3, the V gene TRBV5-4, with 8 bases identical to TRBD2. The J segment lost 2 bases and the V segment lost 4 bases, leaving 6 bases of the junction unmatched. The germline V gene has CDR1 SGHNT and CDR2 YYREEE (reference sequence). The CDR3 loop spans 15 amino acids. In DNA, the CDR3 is TGTGCCAGCAGCCCCGGGGGGGGGAACACAGATACGCAGTATTTT. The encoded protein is CASSPGGGNTDTQYF.

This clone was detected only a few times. Here the CDR3 reads CASSIGGHDTQYF. DNA for the CDR3: TGTGCCAGTAGTATTGGGGGACACGATACGCAGTATTTT. The chain uses TRBV19 and TRBJ2-3; tentative D call: TRBD1 (6 bases). This CDR3 region has 13 residues. V lost 3 bases and J lost 6, with 10 bases in between. Germline-derived CDR1 and CDR2 are LNHDA and SQIVND (reference sequence).

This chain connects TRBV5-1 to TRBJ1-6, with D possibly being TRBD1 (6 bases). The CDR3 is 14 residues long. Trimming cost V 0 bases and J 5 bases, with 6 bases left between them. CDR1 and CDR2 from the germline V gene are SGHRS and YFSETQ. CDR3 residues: CASSLGTDNSPLHF. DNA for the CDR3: TGCGCCAGCAGCTTGGGGACAGATAATTCACCCCTCCACTTT.